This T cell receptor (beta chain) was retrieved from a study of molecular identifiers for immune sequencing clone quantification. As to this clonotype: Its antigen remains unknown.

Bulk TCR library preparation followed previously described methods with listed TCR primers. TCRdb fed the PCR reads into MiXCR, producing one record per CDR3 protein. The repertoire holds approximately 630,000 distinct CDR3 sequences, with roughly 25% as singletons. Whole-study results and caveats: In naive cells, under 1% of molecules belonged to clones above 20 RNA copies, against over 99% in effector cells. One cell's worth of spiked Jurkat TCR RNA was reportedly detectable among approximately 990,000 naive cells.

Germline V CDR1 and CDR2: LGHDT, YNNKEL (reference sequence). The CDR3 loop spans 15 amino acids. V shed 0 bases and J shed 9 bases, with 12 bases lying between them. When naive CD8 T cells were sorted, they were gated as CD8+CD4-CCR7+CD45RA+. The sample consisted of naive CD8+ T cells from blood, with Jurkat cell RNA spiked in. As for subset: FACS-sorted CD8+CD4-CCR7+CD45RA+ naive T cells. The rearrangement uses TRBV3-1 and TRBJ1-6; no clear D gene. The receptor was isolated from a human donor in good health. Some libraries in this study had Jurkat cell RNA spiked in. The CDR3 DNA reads TGTGCCAGCAGCCAAGATCTCGGGGTCGGTTCACCCCTCCACTTT. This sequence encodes CASSQDLGVGSPLHF.